The present T cell receptor (beta chain) was sequenced within a study of shared clonotypes between healthy human individuals. Overall study findings and caveats: Incompleteness in sorted-subset sequencing, despite large depth, was shown by rarefaction. Naive CD4 clonotypes overlapped across several donors at approximately 5.3%.

Comments on this clone: Antigen: not known.

The data were produced by immunoSEQ multiplex PCR, yet TCRdb's version contains in-frame clones alone and is incomplete. The sample has roughly 1,600,000 clones; around 98.5% are singletons. The CDR3 is 14 amino acids. Trimming took off 4 bases at V and 0 bases at J, with 8 bases between the two ends. Germline values: CDR1 SGHRS, CDR2 YFSETQ. The origin of this receptor is a man aged 30 to 39 in good health. Sequenced input: naive CD4+ T cells sorted from blood. The sample's subset: CD45RA+ positively selected. V and J are TRBV5-1 and TRBJ1-3, with unresolved D. The CDR3 nucleotides read TGCGCCAGCAGCGAGGTAGACTCTGGAAACACCATATATTTT. Translated, it gives CASSEVDSGNTIYF.